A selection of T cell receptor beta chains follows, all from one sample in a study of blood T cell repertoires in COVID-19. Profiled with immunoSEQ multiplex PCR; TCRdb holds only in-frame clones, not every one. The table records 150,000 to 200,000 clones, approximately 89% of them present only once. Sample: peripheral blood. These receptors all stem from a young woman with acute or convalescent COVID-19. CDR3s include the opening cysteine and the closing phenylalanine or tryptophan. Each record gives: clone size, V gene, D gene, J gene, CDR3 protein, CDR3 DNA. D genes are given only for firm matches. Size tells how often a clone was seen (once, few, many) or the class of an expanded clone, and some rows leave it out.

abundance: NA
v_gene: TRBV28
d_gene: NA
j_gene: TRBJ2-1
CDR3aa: CASSRSSYNEQFF
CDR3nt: TGTGCCAGCAGTCGGAGCTCCTACAATGAGCAGTTCTTC

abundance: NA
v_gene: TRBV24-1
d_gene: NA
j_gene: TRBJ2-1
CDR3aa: CATSDPSVDEQFF
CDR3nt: TGTGCCACCAGTGATCCGAGTGTCGATGAGCAGTTCTTC

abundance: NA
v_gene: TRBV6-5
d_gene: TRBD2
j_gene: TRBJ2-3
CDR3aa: CASRGREGTDTQYF
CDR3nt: TGTGCCAGCAGGGGGCGGGAGGGCACAGATACGCAGTATTTT

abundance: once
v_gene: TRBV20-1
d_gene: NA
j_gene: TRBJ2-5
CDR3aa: CSASARLFEETQYF
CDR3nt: TGCAGTGCTAGTGCGAGACTATTCGAAGAGACCCAGTACTTC

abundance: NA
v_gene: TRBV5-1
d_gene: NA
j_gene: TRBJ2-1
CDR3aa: CASSLQYNEQFF
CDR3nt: TGCGCCAGCAGCTTGCAGTACAATGAGCAGTTCTTC

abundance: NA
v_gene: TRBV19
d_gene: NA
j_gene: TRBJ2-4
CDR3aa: CASSLLGVLNIQYF
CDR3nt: TGTGCCAGTAGTCTCCTGGGCGTATTAAACATTCAGTACTTC

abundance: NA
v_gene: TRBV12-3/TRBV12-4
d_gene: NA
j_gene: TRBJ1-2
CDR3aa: CASSYSQSYGYTF
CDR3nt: TGTGCCAGCAGTTACAGCCAGTCATATGGCTACACCTTC

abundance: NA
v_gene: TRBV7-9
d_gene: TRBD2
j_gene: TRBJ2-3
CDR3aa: CASSSRTSSDTQYF
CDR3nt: TGTGCCAGCAGCTCTAGGACTAGCTCAGATACGCAGTATTTT

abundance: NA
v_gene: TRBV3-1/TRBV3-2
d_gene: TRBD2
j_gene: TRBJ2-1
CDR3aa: CASSRAGGGNEQFF
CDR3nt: TGTGCCAGCAGCCGAGCGGGAGGTGGGAATGAGCAGTTCTTC

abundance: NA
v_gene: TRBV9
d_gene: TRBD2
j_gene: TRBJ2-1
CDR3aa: CASSVGGRIDNEQFF
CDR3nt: TGTGCCAGCAGCGTAGGCGGGAGGATCGACAATGAGCAGTTCTTC

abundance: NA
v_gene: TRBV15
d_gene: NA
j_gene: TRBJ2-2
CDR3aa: CATSRGGAPNTGELFF
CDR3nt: TGTGCCACCAGCAGGGGGGGGGCCCCGAACACCGGGGAGCTGTTTTTT

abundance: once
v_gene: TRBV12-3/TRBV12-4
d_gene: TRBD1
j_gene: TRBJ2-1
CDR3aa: CASRQGANEQFF
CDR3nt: TGTGCCAGCAGGCAGGGGGCTAATGAGCAGTTCTTC

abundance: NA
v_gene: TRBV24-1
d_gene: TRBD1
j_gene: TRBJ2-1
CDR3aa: CATSDGHRGHYNEQFF
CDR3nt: TGTGCCACCAGTGATGGCCACAGGGGGCACTACAATGAGCAGTTCTTC

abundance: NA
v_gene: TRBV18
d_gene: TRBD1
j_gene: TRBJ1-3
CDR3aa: CASSPDRGNTIYF
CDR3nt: TGTGCCAGCTCGCCGGACAGGGGAAACACCATATATTTT

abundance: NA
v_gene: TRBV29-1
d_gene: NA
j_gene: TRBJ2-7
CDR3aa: CSVVRGGTYEQYF
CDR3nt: TGCAGCGTTGTAAGAGGGGGTACCTACGAGCAGTACTTC

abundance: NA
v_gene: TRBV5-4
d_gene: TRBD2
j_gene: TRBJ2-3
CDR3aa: CASRRGEGTQYF
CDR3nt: TGTGCCAGCAGGCGAGGGGAGGGTACGCAGTATTTT

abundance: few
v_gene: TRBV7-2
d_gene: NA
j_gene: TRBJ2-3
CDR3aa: CASSLVRGTDTQYF
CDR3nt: TGTGCCAGCAGCTTGGTGAGGGGCACAGATACGCAGTATTTT

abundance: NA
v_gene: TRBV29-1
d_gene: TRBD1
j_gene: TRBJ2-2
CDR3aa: CSVRTGRTGELFF
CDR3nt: TGCAGCGTCAGGACAGGGAGAACCGGGGAGCTGTTTTTT

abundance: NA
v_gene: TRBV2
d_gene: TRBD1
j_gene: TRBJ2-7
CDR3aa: CASSELLLGQGSQF
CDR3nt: TGTGCCAGCAGTGAATTGCTTTTGGGACAGGGCTCCCAATTC

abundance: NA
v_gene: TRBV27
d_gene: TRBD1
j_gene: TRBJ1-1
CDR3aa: CASRRQGNTEAFF
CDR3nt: TGTGCCAGCAGGAGACAGGGAAACACTGAAGCTTTCTTT

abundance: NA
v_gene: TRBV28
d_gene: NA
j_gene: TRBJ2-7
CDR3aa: CASSRGFGYEQYF
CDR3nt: TGTGCCAGCAGTCGGGGGTTCGGCTACGAGCAGTACTTC

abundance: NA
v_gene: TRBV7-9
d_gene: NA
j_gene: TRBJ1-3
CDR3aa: CASSEVGYSGNTIYF
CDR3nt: TGTGCCAGCAGCGAGGTGGGTTACTCTGGAAACACCATATATTTT

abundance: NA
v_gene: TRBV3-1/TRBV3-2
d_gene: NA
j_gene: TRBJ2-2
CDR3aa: CASRLASTGELFF
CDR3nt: TGTGCCAGCCGCCTAGCGAGCACCGGGGAGCTGTTTTTT

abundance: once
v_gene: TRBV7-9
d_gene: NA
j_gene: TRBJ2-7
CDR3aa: CASSWSGWEQYF
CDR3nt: TGTGCCAGCAGCTGGTCGGGGTGGGAGCAGTACTTC

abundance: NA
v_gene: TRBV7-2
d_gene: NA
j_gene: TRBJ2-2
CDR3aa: CASSLQGPGTGELFF
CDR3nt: TGTGCCAGCAGCCTCCAGGGGCCGGGCACCGGGGAGCTGTTTTTT

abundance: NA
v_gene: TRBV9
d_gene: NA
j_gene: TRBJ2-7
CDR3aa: CASSVGGPLNEQYF
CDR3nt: TGTGCCAGCAGCGTAGGAGGGCCATTAAACGAGCAGTACTTC

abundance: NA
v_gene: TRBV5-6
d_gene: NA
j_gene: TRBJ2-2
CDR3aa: CASSFLITGELFF
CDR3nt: TGTGCCAGCAGCTTTCTTATCACCGGGGAGCTGTTTTTT

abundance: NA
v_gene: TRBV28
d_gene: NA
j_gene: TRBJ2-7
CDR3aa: CASSLTGAQREQYF
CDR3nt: TGTGCCAGCAGTTTAACGGGAGCCCAACGCGAGCAGTACTTC

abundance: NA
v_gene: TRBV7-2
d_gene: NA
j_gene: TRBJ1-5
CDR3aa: CASNDGGINQPQHF
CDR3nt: TGTGCCAGCAACGATGGGGGGATCAATCAGCCCCAGCATTTT

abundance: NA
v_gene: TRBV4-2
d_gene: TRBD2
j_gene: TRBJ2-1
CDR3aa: CASSQAPSGRAGDEQFF
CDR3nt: TGTGCCAGCAGCCAGGCCCCTAGCGGGAGGGCCGGGGATGAGCAGTTCTTC

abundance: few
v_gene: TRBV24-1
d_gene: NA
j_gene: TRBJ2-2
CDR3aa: CATSDRGYTGELFF
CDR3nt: TGTGCCACCAGTGATAGAGGGTACACCGGGGAGCTGTTTTTT

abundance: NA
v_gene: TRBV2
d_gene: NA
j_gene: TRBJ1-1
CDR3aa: CASKRQTHTEAFF
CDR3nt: TGTGCCAGCAAGCGGCAGACCCACACTGAAGCTTTCTTT

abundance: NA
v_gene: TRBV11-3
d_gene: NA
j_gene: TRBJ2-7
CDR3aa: CASSLPGPEEQYF
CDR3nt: TGTGCCAGCAGCTTACCAGGGCCGGAAGAGCAGTACTTC

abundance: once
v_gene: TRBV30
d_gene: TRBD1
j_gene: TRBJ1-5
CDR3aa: CAWSRGYGQPQHF
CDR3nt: TGTGCCTGGAGCAGGGGGTACGGTCAGCCTCAGCATTTT

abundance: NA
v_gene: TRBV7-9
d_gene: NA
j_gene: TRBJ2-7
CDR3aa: CASSSVGPYEQYF
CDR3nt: TGTGCCAGCAGCTCGGTCGGTCCCTACGAGCAGTACTTC

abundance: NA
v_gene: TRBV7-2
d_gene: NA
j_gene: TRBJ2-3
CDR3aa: CASSLARSDTQYF
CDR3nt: TGTGCCAGCAGCTTAGCCCGGTCCGATACGCAGTATTTT

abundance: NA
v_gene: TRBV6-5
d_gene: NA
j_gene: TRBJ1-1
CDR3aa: CASRPTSAGTEAFF
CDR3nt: TGTGCCAGCAGGCCCACATCGGCCGGGACTGAAGCTTTCTTT

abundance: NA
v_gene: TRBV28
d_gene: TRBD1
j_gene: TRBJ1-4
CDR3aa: CASRTGDRGLFF
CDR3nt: TGTGCCAGCAGGACAGGGGATCGGGGGCTGTTTTTT

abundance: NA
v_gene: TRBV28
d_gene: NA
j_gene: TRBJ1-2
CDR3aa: CASSLLGRGYTF
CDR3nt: TGTGCCAGCAGTTTATTAGGGAGGGGCTACACCTTC

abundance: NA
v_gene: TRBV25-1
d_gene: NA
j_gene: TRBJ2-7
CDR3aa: CASSDIYEQYF
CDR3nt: TGTGCCAGCAGTGACATCTACGAGCAGTACTTC

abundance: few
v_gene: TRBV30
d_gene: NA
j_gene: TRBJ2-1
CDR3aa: CASNRAYSYNEQFF
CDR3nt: TGTGCCTCCAACAGGGCCTACTCCTACAATGAGCAGTTCTTC

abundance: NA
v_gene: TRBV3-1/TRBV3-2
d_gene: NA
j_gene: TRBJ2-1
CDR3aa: CASSAGNYNEQFF
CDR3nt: TGTGCCAGCAGTGCGGGGAACTACAATGAGCAGTTCTTC

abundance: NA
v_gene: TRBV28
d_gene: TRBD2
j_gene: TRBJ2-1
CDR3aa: CASSSLAGEQFF
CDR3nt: TGTGCCAGCAGTTCCTTAGCGGGAGAGCAGTTCTTC

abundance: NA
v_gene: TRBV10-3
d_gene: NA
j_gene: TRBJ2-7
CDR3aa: CAIKDREWFPYEQYF
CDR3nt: TGTGCCATCAAGGACCGGGAGTGGTTCCCCTACGAGCAGTACTTC

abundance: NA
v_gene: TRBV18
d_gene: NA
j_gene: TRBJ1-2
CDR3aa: CASSHLTRGYTF
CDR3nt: TGTGCCAGCTCCCATCTTACGAGGGGCTACACCTTC

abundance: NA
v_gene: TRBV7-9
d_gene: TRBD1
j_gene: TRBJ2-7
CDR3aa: CASSNGQETYEQYF
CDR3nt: TGTGCCAGCAGCAACGGACAGGAGACATACGAGCAGTACTTC

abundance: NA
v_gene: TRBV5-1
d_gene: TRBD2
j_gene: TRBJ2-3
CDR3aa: CASSFIAGQDTQYF
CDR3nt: TGCGCCAGCAGCTTTATAGCGGGACAAGATACGCAGTATTTT

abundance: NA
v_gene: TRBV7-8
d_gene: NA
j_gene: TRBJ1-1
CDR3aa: CASSLVAWAEQAFF
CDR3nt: TGTGCCAGCAGCTTAGTTGCTTGGGCCGAGCAAGCTTTCTTT

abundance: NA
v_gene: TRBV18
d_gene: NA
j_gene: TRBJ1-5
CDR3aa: CASSRTDNQPQHF
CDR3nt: TGTGCCAGCTCGCGGACAGACAATCAGCCCCAGCATTTT

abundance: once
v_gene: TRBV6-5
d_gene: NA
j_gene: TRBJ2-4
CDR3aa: CASSTGGVQYF
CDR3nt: TGTGCCAGCAGTACCGGAGGGGTTCAGTACTTC

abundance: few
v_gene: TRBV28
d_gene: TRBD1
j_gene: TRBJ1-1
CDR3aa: CASSLPQGATLEAFF
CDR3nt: TGTGCCAGCAGTTTACCACAGGGGGCTACTCTTGAAGCTTTCTTT

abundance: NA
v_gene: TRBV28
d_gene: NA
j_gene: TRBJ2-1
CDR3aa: CASSLNAGLPNEQFF
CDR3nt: TGTGCCAGCAGTCTAAACGCGGGCCTCCCAAATGAGCAGTTCTTC

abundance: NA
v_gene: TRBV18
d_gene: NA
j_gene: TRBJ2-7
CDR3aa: CASSPGGQGYSYTIEQYF
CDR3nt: TGTGCCAGCTCTCCGGGAGGACAGGGATACTCTTATACGATCGAGCAGTACTTC

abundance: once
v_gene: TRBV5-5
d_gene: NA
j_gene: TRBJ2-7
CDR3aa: CASSYGQYEQYF
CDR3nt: TGTGCCAGCAGTTACGGACAGTACGAGCAGTACTTC

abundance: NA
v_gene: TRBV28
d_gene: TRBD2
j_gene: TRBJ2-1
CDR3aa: CASTLAGVVDEQFF
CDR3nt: TGTGCCAGCACCCTAGCGGGAGTAGTAGATGAGCAGTTCTTC

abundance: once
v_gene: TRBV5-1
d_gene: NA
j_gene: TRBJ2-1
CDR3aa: CASSLVGLWFF
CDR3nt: TGCGCCAGCAGCTTGGTGGGACTGTGGTTCTTC

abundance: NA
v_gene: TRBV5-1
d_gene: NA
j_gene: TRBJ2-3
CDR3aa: CASSSINRAGTDTQYF
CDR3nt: TGCGCCAGCAGCTCGATAAATAGAGCGGGCACAGATACGCAGTATTTT